In its sample, the clone carrying this T cell receptor beta chain was seen once. The target antigen is unknown. In the study's own analysis: Of 168,753 unique clonotypes, 1.5% to 2% were previously reported viral-epitope-specific in VDJdb. TCRdb's table, derived via immunoSEQ multiplex PCR, lists solely in-frame clones and lacks some. Clonal size and the V and J genes are those of that table, whereas D and trimming came from the DNA. The table lists approximately 5,500 clones, approximately 82% of them singletons. These data belong to a study of hypomethylating agent response in myelodysplastic syndrome. In the study overall: Patients with neither complete response nor hematologic improvement were classed non-responders. Points from the study as a whole: Possible novel MDS antigen recognition by shared GLIPH2 clusters needs experimental validation.

CDR1 and CDR2 from the germline V gene are LNHNV and YYDKDF (reference sequence). The V gene lost 5 bases and the J gene lost 2 bases, with 3 bases spanning the gap. The CDR3 sequence is 11 residues long. The TCR comes from a human donor with myelodysplastic syndrome. The chain employs TRBV15 and TRBJ2-5; D uncertain. The specimen comprised bone marrow, sampled before or after starting hypomethylating agent treatment for myelodysplastic syndrome (not recorded which). The CDR3 region is CATSRQETQYF. As DNA, the CDR3 is TGTGCCACCAGCCGACAAGAGACCCAGTACTTC.